The clone carrying this TCR beta chain turned up a few times. Its antigen remains unidentified. Germline lookup yields CDR1 SGHDT and CDR2 YYEEEE. Trimming removed 2 bases from V and 3 bases from J; junction bases left unmatched: 2. This CDR3 comprises 15 residues. Each CDR3 protein gets one entry after TCRdb re-called the reads with MiXCR. The data show some 8,500 distinct CDR3 sequences, with over 14% seen just once and just under 3% held by the top ten. The data stem from a study of liver allograft versus peripheral blood T cells. Study at large: Recipients' peripheral blood served as the comparator for T cell receptor repertoires in transplanted livers. Points from the study as a whole: Reported data describe T cell receptor repertoires within liver allografts as differing from those in peripheral blood.

The chain has TRBV5-6 and TRBJ2-4; TRBD2 agrees at 10 bases. This clonotype was sampled from a human patient who had a liver transplant. Some of these T cells may belong to the graft donor. This CDR3 reads CASSLTSGDKNIQYF. In DNA, the CDR3 is TGTGCCAGCAGCTTAACTAGCGGGGACAAAAACATTCAGTACTTC.